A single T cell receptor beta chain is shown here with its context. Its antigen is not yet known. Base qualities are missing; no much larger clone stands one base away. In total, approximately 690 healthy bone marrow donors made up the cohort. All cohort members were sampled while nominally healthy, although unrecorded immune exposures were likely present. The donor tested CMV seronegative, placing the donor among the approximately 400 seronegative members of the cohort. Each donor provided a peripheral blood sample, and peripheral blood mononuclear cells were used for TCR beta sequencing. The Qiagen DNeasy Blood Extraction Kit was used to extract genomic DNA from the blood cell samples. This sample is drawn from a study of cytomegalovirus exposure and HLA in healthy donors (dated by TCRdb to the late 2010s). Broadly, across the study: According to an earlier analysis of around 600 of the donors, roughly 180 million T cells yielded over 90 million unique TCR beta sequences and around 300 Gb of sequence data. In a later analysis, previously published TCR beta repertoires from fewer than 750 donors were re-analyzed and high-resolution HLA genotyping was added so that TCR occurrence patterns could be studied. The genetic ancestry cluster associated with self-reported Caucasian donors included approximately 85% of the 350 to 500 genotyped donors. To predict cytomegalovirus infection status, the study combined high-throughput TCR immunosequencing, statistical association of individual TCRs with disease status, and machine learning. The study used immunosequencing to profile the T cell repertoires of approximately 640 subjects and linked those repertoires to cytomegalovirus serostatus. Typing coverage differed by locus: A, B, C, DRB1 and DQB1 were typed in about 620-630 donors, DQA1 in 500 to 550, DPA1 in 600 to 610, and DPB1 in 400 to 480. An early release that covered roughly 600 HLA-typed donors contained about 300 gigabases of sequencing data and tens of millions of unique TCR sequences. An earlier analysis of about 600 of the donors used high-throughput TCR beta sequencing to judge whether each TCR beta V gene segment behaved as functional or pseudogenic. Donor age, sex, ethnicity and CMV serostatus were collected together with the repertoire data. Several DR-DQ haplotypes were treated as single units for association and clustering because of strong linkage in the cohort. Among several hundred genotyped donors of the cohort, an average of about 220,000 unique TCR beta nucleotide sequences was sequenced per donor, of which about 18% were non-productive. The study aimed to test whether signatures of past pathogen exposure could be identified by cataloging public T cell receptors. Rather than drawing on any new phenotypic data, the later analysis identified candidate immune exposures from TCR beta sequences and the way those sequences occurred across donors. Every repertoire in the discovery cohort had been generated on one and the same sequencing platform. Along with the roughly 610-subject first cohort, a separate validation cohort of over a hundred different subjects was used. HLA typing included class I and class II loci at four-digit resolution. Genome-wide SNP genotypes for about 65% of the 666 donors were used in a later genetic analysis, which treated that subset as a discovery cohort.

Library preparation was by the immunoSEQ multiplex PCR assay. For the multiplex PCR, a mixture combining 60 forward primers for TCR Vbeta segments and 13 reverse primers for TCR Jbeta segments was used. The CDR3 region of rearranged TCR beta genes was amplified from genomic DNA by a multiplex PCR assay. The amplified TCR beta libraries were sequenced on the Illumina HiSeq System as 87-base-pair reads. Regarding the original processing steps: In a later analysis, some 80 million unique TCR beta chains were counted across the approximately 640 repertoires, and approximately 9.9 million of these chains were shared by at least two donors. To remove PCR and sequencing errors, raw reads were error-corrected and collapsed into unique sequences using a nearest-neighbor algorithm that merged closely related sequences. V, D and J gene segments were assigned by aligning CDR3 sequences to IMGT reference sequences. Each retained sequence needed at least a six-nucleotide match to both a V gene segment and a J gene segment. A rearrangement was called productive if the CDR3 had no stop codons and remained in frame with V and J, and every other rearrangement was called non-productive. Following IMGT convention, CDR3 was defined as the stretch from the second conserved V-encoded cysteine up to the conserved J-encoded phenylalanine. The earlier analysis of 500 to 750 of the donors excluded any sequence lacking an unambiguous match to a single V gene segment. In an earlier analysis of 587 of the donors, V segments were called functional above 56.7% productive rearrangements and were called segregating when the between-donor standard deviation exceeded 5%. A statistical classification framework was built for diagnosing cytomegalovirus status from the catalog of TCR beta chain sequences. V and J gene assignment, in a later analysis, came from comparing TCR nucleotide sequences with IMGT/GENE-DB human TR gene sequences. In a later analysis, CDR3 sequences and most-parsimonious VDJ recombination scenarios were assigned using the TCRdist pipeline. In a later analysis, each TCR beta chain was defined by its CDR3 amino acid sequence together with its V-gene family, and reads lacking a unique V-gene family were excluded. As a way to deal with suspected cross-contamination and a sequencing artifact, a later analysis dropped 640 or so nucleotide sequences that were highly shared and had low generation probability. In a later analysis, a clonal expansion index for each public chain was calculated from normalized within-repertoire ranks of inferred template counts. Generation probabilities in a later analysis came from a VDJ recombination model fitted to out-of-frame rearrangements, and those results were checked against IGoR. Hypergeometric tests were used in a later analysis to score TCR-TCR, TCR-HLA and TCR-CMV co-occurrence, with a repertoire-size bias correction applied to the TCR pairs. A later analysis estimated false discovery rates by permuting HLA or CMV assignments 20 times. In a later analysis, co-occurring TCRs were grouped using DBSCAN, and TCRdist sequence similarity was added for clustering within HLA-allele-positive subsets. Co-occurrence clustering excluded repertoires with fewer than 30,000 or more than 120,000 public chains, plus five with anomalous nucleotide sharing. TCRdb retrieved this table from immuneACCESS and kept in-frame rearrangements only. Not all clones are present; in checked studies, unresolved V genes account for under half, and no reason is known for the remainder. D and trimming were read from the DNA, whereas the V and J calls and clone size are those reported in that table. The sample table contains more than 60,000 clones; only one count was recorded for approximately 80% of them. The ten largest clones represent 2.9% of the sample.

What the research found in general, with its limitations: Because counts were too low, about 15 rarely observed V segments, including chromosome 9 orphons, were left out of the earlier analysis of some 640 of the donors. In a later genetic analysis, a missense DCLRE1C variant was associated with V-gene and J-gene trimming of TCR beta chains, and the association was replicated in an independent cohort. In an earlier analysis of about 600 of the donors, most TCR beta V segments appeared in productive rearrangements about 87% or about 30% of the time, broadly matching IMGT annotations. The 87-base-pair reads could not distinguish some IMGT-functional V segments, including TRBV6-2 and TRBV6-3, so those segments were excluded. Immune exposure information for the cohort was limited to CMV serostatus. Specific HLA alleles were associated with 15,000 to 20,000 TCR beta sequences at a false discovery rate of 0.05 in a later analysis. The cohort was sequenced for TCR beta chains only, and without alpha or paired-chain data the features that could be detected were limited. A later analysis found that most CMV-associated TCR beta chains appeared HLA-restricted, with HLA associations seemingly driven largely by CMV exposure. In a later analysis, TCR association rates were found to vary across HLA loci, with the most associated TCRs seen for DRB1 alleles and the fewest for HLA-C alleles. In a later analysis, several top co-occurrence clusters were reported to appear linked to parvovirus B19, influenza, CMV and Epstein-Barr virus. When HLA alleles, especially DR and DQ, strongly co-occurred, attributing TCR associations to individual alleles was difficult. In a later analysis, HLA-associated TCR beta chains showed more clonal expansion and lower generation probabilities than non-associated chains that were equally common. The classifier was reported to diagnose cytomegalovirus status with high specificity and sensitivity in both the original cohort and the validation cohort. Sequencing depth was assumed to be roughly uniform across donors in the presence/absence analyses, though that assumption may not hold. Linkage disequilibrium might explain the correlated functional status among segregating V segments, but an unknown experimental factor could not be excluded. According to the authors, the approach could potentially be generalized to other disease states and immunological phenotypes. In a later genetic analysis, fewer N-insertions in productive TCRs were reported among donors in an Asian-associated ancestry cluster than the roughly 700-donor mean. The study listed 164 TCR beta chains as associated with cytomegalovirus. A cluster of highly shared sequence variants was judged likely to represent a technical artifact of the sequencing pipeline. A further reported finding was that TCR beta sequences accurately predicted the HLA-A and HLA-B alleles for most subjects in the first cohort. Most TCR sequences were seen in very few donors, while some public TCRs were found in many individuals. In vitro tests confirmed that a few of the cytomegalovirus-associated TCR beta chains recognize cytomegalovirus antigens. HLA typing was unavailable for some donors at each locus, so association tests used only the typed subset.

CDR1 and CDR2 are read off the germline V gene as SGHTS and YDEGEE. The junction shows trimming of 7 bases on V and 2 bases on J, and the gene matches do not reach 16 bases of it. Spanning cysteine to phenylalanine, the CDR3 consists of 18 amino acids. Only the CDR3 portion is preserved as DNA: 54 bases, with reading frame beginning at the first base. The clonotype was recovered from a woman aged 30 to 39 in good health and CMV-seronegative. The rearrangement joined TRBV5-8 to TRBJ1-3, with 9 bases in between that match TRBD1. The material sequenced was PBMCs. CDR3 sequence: CASPDYRDREITGNTIYF. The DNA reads TGTGCCAGCCCAGACTACCGGGACAGGGAAATAACTGGAAACACCATATATTTT.